This is a list of T cell receptor beta chains from one sample in a study of blood T cell repertoires in COVID-19. Data came from immunoSEQ multiplex PCR; TCRdb stores just in-frame clones and leaves some out. The sample consists of 100,000 to 150,000 clones, roughly 80% of them appearing once. The specimen sequenced was peripheral blood. The receptors shown here come from a human donor in a cohort sampled during active COVID-19. Both conserved end residues are part of each CDR3. Each record gives: clone size, J gene, D gene, CDR3 length, V gene, CDR3 DNA, CDR3 protein. The D gene is left open where the match is weak. Clone sizes are given selectively: once, few, many, or a class where the clone is expanded.

.	TRBJ2-7	TRBD1	16	TRBV28	TGTGCCAGCAGTTTATTCTCGACAGGGCACCCCTACGAGCAGTACTTC	CASSLFSTGHPYEQYF
.	TRBJ2-7	TRBD1	19	TRBV19	TGTGCCAGTAGTATTGTCCTCTTGGCCGGACAGGTGGGGCCGTACGAGCAGTACTTC	CASSIVLLAGQVGPYEQYF
.	TRBJ2-1	TRBD1	14	TRBV18	TGTGCCAGCTCACCCAGGGACAGCTACAATGAGCAGTTCTTC	CASSPRDSYNEQFF
.	TRBJ2-7	TRBD2	15	TRBV18	TGTGCCAGCTCACCACCGATAAGCGGGGCGTACGAGCAGTACTTC	CASSPPISGAYEQYF
.	TRBJ2-7	.	12	TRBV28	TGTGCCAGCAGCCTCAACAGGTACGAGCAGTACTTC	CASSLNRYEQYF
.	TRBJ2-1	TRBD2	16	TRBV27	TGTGCCAGCAGTTTATCGCGGGGGTTTAGTATCGATGAGCAGTTCTTC	CASSLSRGFSIDEQFF
.	TRBJ2-5	TRBD1	15	TRBV6-1	TGTGCCAGCAGTGAAGGGACAGGGTTCGGAGAGACCCAGTACTTC	CASSEGTGFGETQYF
.	TRBJ2-7	TRBD1	15	TRBV10-3	TGTGCCATCAGTGAGCCCGGGACAGGGGGTGGCGAGCAGTACTTC	CAISEPGTGGGEQYF
.	TRBJ2-7	TRBD2	14	TRBV9	TGTGCCAGCAGCGTAGAGCTAGCGGGGGACGAGCAGTACTTC	CASSVELAGDEQYF
few	TRBJ1-1	.	11	TRBV20-1	TGCAGTGCTAGCCGGGGCACTGAAGCTTTCTTT	CSASRGTEAFF
few	TRBJ1-1	.	16	TRBV5-1	TGCGCCAGCAGCTTGCCCCTCTCGACAGGAAGGGCTGAAGCTTTCTTT	CASSLPLSTGRAEAFF
.	TRBJ2-7	TRBD1	14	TRBV14	TGTGCCAGCAGCCAGGGACAGGGACCCTACGAGCAGTACTTC	CASSQGQGPYEQYF
.	TRBJ1-2	.	14	TRBV29-1	TGCAGCGTTGAAGTCGGGGGGCAGGGCTATGGCTACACCTTC	CSVEVGGQGYGYTF
once	TRBJ1-1	.	13	TRBV5-1	TGCGCCAGCAGCCGCGGGACCAACACTGAAGCTTTCTTT	CASSRGTNTEAFF
.	TRBJ2-5	TRBD2	16	TRBV9	TGTGCCAGCAGCTCGAGACTAGCGGGTGAGCAAGAGACCCAGTACTTC	CASSSRLAGEQETQYF
.	TRBJ2-7	TRBD1	16	TRBV5-1	TGCGCCAGCAGCTTGGGGCCCGGGACAGGGGAAGCCGAGCAGTACTTC	CASSLGPGTGEAEQYF
.	TRBJ1-1	TRBD1	15	TRBV27	TGTGCCAGCAGCCTATCGGGACAGTTGAACACTGAAGCTTTCTTT	CASSLSGQLNTEAFF
.	TRBJ1-2	TRBD1	15	TRBV19	TGTGCCAGTAGTCGCCGACAGGGCCCCAACTATGGCTACACCTTC	CASSRRQGPNYGYTF
.	TRBJ2-7	TRBD1	13	TRBV19	TGTGCCAGTAGTAGGGACAGTTTCTACGAGCAGTACTTC	CASSRDSFYEQYF
.	TRBJ2-6	TRBD1	16	TRBV6-1	TGTGCCAGCAGTGAAGCGACAGGGGTTGGGGCCAACGTCCTGACTTTC	CASSEATGVGANVLTF
.	TRBJ2-7	TRBD1	16	TRBV28	TGTGCCAGCAGCATCCATGGGACAGGGACCTCCTACGAGCAGTACTTC	CASSIHGTGTSYEQYF
.	TRBJ1-3	.	20	TRBV15	TGTGCCACCAGCAGACTAAAGTTGGGGAAGGACAGCCACTCTGGAAACACCATATATTTT	CATSRLKLGKDSHSGNTIYF
.	TRBJ1-2	TRBD1	17	TRBV5-4	TGTGCCAGCAGCCCCGGGACAGGGGAAGCAGAATATGGAGGCTACACCTTC	CASSPGTGEAEYGGYTF
.	TRBJ2-2	TRBD2	16	TRBV11-2	TGTGCCAGCAGCTTACAGACTAGCGGGAGCACCGGGGAGCTGTTTTTT	CASSLQTSGSTGELFF
.	TRBJ1-1	.	17	TRBV3-1/TRBV3-2	TGTGCCAGCAGCCAAGCTGAAAACAGGGAGACGAACACTGAAGCTTTCTTT	CASSQAENRETNTEAFF
.	TRBJ1-3	.	16	TRBV5-1	TGCGCCAGCAGCTTGTCAGGGGAAGCTTTTGGAAACACCATATATTTT	CASSLSGEAFGNTIYF
.	TRBJ1-1	TRBD1	16	TRBV7-9	TGTGCCAGCAGCTTGTACTCGGGACAGGGGAACACTGAAGCTTTCTTT	CASSLYSGQGNTEAFF
.	TRBJ1-5	TRBD1	14	TRBV18	TGTGCCAGCTCACCAGGACAGGGTAGGAGGCCCCAGCATTTT	CASSPGQGRRPQHF
.	TRBJ2-5	TRBD2	15	TRBV5-1	TGCGCCAGCAGCCCCCTGGGAGCGGGGAGAGAGACCCAGTACTTC	CASSPLGAGRETQYF
.	TRBJ2-3	TRBD2	14	TRBV10-1	TGCGCCAGCAGTGTAGCGGGGGAGACAGATACGCAGTATTTT	CASSVAGETDTQYF
.	TRBJ1-2	.	15	TRBV3-1/TRBV3-2	TGTGCCAGCAGCCAAGATAATCGGGATTTCAATGGCTACACCTTC	CASSQDNRDFNGYTF
.	TRBJ2-2	.	15	TRBV2	TGTGCCAGCAGCGGCCTGGGGGCCGACACCGGGGAGCTGTTTTTT	CASSGLGADTGELFF
.	TRBJ2-7	.	15	TRBV6-5	TGTGCCAGCAGTTACTCGGTGGAGGGGCCCTACGAGCAGTACTTC	CASSYSVEGPYEQYF
.	TRBJ2-7	TRBD1	15	TRBV5-1	TGCGCCAGCAGCTTAACATCGGGACAGGGGTACGAGCAGTACTTC	CASSLTSGQGYEQYF
.	TRBJ1-4	TRBD1	15	TRBV3-1/TRBV3-2	TGTGCCAGCAGCCAAGTACGACAGGGCTTAGGTAAACTGTTTTTT	CASSQVRQGLGKLFF
.	TRBJ2-5	TRBD2	14	TRBV5-4	TGTGCCAGCAGCTCCCGGGACTACGAAGAGACCCAGTACTTC	CASSSRDYEETQYF
few	TRBJ2-2	TRBD1	18	TRBV27	TGTGCCAGCAGTTTTCAAGGGCCCCTGGGACAGGGTAACGGGGAGCTGTTTTTT	CASSFQGPLGQGNGELFF
.	TRBJ2-1	TRBD2	16	TRBV3-1/TRBV3-2	TGTGCCAGCAGCCAGGACCTAGCGGACCTTTACAATGAGCAGTTCTTC	CASSQDLADLYNEQFF
once	TRBJ1-1	TRBD1	14	TRBV19	TGTGCCAGTAGGAACAGGGGCCTGAACACTGAAGCTTTCTTT	CASRNRGLNTEAFF
.	TRBJ2-2	TRBD2	17	TRBV5-8	TGTGCCAGCAGCTTAGAGAGCGGGAGCGAGAACACCGGGGAGCTGTTTTTT	CASSLESGSENTGELFF
.	TRBJ2-7	.	14	TRBV27	TGTGCCAGCAGTTTACAGGGGACCACCTACGAGCAGTACTTC	CASSLQGTTYEQYF
.	TRBJ2-7	.	15	TRBV28	TGTGCCAGCACCACACCAAGAGGGAAGGGATACGAGCAGTACTTC	CASTTPRGKGYEQYF
.	TRBJ2-7	TRBD1	14	TRBV15	TGTGCCACCACCCGGGACAGGGGCAGCTACGAGCAGTACTTC	CATTRDRGSYEQYF
.	TRBJ1-6	TRBD1	14	TRBV7-3	TGTGCCAGCAGTACGACAGGGGGTCGTTCACCCCTCCACTTT	CASSTTGGRSPLHF